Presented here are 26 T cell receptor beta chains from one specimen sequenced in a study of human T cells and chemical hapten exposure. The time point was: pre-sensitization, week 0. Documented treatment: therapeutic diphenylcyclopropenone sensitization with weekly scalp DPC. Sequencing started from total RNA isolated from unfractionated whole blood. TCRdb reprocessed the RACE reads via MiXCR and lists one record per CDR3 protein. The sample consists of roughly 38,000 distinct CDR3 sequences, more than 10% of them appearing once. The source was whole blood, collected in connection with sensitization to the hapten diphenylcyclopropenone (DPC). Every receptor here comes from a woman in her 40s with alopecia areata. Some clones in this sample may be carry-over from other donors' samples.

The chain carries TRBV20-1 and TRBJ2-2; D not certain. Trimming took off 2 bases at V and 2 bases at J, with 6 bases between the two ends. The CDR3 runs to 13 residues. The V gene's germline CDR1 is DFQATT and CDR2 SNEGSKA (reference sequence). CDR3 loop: CSARLPNTGELFF. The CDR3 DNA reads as TGCAGTGCTAGATTACCCAACACCGGGGAGCTGTTTTTT.

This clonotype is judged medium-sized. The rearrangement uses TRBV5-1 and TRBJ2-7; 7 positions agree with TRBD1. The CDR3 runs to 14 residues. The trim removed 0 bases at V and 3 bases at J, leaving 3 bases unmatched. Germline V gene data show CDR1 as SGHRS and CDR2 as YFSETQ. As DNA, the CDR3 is TGCGCCAGCAGCTTGGTGGACAGGCGCTACGAGCAGTACTTC. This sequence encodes CASSLVDRRYEQYF. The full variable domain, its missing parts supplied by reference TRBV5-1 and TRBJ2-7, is KAGVTQTPRYLIKTRGQQVTLSCSPISGHRSVSWYQQTPGQGLQFLFEYFSETQRNKGNFPGRFSGRQFSNSRSEMNVSTLELGDSALYLCASSLVDRRYEQYFGPGTRLTVT.

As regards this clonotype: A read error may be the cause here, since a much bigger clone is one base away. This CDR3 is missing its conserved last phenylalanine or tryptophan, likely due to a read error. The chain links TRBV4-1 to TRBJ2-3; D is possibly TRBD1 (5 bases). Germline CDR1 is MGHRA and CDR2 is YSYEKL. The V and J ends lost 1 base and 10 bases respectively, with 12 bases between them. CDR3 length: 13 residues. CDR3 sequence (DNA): TGCGCCAGCAGCCAAGCTTCAGGGAAGTCGCAGTATCTT. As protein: CASSQASGKSQYL.

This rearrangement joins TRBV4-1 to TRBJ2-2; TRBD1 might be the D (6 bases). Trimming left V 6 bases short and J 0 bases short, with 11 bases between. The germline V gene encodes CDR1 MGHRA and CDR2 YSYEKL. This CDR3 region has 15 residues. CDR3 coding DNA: TGCGCCAGCAGTCCCAGGACAGCGAACACCGGGGAGCTGTTTTTT. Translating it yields CASSPRTANTGELFF.

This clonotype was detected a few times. CDR3 nucleotide sequence: TGTGCCAGCAGCCAAGGCCGCGGAGGGTCAGATACGCAGTATTTT. Its protein product is CASSQGRGGSDTQYF. The V and J genes are TRBV3-1 and TRBJ2-3; D may be TRBD2 (6 bases). The CDR3 length is 15 residues. The V gene's germline CDR1 is LGHDT and CDR2 YNNKEL (reference sequence). Trimming cost V 1 base and J 4 bases, with 12 bases left between them.

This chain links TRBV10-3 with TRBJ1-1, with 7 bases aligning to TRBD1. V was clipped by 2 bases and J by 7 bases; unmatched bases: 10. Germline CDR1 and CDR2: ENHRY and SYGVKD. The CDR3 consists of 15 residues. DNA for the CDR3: TGTGCCATCAGTGAGAACCTAAACTGGGACAGTGAAGCTTTCTTT. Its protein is CAISENLNWDSEAFF.

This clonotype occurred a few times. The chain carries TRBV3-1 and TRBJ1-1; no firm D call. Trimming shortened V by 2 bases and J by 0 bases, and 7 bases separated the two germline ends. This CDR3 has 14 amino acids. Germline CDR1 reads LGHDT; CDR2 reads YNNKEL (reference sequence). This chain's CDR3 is CASSQMRVNTEAFF. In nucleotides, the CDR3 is TGTGCCAGCAGCCAAATGAGAGTGAACACTGAAGCTTTCTTT.

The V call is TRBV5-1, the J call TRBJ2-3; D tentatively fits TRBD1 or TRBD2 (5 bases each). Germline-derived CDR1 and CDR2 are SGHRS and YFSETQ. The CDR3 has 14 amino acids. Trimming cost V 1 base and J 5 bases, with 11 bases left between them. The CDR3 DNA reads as TGCGCCAGCAGCTTGACCAGGGAGAGAGATACGCAGTATTTT. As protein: CASSLTRERDTQYF.

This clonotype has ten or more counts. CDR3 amino acids: CASSTSGGYTDTQYF. CDR3 DNA: TGTGCCAGCAGTACTAGCGGGGGATACACAGATACGCAGTATTTT. V and J are TRBV12-3 or TRBV12-4 and TRBJ2-3, with 11 bases lining up with TRBD2. V was clipped by 5 bases and J by 2 bases; unmatched bases: 3. There are 15 residues in the CDR3.

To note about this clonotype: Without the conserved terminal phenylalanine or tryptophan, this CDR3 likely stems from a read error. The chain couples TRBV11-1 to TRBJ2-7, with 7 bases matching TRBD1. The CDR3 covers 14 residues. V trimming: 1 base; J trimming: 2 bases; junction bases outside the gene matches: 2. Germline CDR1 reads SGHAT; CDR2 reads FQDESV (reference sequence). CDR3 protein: CASSLGRGTYEQYL. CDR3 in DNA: TGTGCCAGCAGCTTAGGCAGGGGGACCTACGAGCAGTACCTC.

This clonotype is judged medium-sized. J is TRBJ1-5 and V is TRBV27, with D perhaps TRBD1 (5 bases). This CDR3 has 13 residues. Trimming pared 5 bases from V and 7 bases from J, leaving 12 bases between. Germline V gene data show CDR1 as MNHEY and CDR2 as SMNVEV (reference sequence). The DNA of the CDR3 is TGTGCCAGCAGTAATGGGGCGGGACAGCCCCAGCATTTT. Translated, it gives CASSNGAGQPQHF.

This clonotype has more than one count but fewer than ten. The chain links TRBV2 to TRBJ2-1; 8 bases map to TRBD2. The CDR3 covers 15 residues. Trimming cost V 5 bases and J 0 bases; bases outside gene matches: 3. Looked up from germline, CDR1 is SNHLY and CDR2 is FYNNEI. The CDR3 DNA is TGTGCCAGCAGTACAAGCGGGGGCTCCTACAATGAGCAGTTCTTC. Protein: CASSTSGGSYNEQFF. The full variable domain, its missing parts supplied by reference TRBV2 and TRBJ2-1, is EPEVTQTPSHQVTQMGQEVILRCVPISNHLYFYWYRQILGQKVEFLVSFYNNEISEKSEIFDDQFSVERPDGSNFTLKIRSTKLEDSAMYFCASSTSGGSYNEQFFGPGTRLTVL.

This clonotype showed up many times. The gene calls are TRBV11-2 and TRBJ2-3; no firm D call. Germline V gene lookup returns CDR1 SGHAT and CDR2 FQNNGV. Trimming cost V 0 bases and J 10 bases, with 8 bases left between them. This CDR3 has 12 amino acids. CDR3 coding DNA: TGTGCCAGCAGCTTAGAAACCCTCTCGCAGTATTTT. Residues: CASSLETLSQYF.

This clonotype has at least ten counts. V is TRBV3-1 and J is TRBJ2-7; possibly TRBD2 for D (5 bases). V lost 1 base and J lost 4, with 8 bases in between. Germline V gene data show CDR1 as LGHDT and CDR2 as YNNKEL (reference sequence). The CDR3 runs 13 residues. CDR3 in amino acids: CASSQGRGYEQYF. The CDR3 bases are TGTGCCAGCAGCCAAGGGCGCGGGTACGAGCAGTACTTC.

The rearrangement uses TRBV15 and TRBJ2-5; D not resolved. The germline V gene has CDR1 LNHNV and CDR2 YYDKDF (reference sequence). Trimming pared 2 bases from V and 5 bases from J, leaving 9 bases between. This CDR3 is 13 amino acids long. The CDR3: CATSRPRGETQYF. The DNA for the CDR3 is TGTGCCACCAGCAGACCCCGTGGGGAGACCCAGTACTTC.

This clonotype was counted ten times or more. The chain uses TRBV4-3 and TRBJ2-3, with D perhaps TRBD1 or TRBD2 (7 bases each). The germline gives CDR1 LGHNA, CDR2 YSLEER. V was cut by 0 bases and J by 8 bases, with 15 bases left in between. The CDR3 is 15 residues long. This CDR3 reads CASSQDWGRGGTQYF. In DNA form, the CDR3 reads TGCGCCAGCAGCCAAGATTGGGGCAGGGGGGGTACGCAGTATTTT.

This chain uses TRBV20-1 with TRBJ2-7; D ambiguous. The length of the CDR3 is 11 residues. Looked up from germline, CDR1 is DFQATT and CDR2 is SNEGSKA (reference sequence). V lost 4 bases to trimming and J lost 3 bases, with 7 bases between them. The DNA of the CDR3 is TGCAGTGCTAAGTTGAGCTACGAGCAGTACTTC. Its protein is CSAKLSYEQYF.

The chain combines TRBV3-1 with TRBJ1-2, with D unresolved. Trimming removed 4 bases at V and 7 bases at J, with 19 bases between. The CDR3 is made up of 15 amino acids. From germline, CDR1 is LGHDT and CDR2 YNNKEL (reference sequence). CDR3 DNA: TGTGCCAGCAGCCTGAAGGCCGCCTCTCGGGGTGGCTACACCTTC. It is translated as CASSLKAASRGGYTF.

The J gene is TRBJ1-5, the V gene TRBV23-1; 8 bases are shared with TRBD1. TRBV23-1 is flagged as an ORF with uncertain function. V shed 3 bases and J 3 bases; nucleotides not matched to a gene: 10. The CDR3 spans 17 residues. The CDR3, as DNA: TGCGCCAGCAGTCAGGGGAGGGACAGGCTACTCAATCAGCCCCAGCATTTT. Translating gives CASSQGRDRLLNQPQHF.

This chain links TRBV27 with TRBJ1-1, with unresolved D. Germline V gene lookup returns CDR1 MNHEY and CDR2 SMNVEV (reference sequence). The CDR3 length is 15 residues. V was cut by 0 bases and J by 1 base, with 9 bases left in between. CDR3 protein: CASSLSYGRNTEAFF. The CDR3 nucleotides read TGTGCCAGCAGTTTATCGTACGGACGGAACACTGAAGCTTTCTTT.

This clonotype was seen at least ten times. The CDR3 DNA follows: TGTGCCAGCAGCTTGGGACTAGCGGGCTTTGTCCATGAGCAGTTCTTC. Translating it yields CASSLGLAGFVHEQFF. The chain carries TRBV7-3 and TRBJ2-1; 12 bases fit TRBD2. CDR1 SGHTA and CDR2 FQGTGA come from the germline V gene. The CDR3 contains 16 residues. J gave up 8 bases and V 3 bases, and 8 bases lay outside the gene matches.

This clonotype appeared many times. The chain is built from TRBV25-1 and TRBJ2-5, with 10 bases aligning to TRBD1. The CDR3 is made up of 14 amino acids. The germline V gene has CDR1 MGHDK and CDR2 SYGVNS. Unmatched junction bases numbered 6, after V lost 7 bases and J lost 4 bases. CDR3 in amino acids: CASKGQGFRETQYF. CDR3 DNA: TGTGCCAGCAAGGGACAGGGGTTTCGAGAGACCCAGTACTTC. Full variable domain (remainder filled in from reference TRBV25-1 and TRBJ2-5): EADIYQTPRYLVIGTGKKITLECSQTMGHDKMYWYQQDPGMELHLIHYSYGVNSTEKGDLSSESTVSRIRTEHFPLTLESARPSHTSQYLCASKGQGFRETQYFGPGTRLLVL.

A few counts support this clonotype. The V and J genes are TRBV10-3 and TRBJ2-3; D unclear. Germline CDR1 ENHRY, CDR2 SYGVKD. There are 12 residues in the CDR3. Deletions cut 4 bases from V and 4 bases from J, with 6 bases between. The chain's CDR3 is CAISGEADTQYF. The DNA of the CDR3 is TGTGCCATCAGTGGCGAGGCAGATACGCAGTATTTT.

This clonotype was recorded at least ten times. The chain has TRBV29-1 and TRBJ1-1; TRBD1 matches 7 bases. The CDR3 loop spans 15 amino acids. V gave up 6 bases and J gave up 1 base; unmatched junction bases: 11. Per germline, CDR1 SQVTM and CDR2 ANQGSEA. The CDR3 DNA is TGCAGCGTCCAGATCCCCCGGACAGGGAACACTGAAGCTTTCTTT. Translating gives CSVQIPRTGNTEAFF.

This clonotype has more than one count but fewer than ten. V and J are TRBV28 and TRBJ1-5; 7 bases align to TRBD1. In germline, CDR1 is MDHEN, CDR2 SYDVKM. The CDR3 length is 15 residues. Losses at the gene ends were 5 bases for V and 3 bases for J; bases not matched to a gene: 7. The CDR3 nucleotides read TGTGCCAGCAGTAATCGACAGGGCAACAATCAGCCCCAGCATTTT. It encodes CASSNRQGNNQPQHF.

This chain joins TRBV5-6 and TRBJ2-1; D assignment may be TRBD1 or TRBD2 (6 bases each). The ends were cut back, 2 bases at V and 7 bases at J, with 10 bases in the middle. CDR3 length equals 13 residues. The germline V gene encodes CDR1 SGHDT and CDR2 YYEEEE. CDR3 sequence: CASSLTGANEQFF. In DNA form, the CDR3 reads TGTGCCAGCAGCTTAACGGGGGCAAATGAGCAGTTCTTC.